Shown below are 9 T cell receptor beta chains from a single sample sequenced in a study of human T cells and chemical hapten exposure. This sample's time point: pre-sensitization, week 0. Sample treatment: therapeutic diphenylcyclopropenone sensitization with weekly scalp DPC. Unfractionated whole blood yielded the extracted total RNA. TCRdb re-called the RACE reads with MiXCR, one entry per CDR3 protein. This sample has 33,000 or so distinct CDR3 sequences, with 12% found just once. The input for sequencing was whole blood, taken in connection with sensitization to the hapten diphenylcyclopropenone (DPC). Every receptor here comes from a woman aged 40 to 55 with alopecia areata. Some clones in this sample may be carry-over from other donors' samples.

Here the CDR3 reads CATSWPRGKEPNEQFF. Here the CDR3 DNA reads TGTGCCACCAGCTGGCCGAGGGGGAAAGAACCCAATGAGCAGTTCTTC. V and J are TRBV15 and TRBJ2-1, with a weak D call TRBD1 (6 bases). The germline CDR1 and CDR2 sequences are LNHNV and YYDKDF (reference sequence). Trimming took 5 bases from V and 6 from J, leaving 20 bases between them. The CDR3 length is 16 residues.

The sample holds many counts of this clonotype. The chain is built from TRBV5-4 and TRBJ2-7, with 9 bases aligning to TRBD2. In germline, CDR1 is SGHNT, CDR2 YYREEE (reference sequence). The length of the CDR3 is 14 residues. The V gene end was trimmed by 6 bases and the J gene end by 0 bases; junction bases not matched to a gene: 4. In nucleotides, the CDR3 is TGTGCCAGCACCCATAGCGGGGGCTCCTACGAGCAGTACTTC. Protein sequence: CASTHSGGSYEQYF.

The table lists this clonotype with many counts. The rearrangement uses TRBV2 and TRBJ2-7; 8 bases agree with TRBD1. This CDR3 region has 15 residues. V dropped 11 bases and J dropped 4; count of bases not matched to a gene: 16. Germline loops: CDR1 SNHLY, CDR2 FYNNEI. The CDR3, as DNA: TGTGCCCAAAGGGTTGACAGGGGCACCTTTTACGAGCAGTACTTC. This gives the protein CAQRVDRGTFYEQYF.

This clonotype was counted ten times or more. The V call is TRBV28, the J call TRBJ1-2; 7 bases map to TRBD1. The CDR3 consists of 12 residues. CDR1 and CDR2 (germline): MDHEN, SYDVKM. The trim removed 8 bases at V and 4 bases at J, leaving 4 bases unmatched. DNA of the CDR3: TGTGCCAGCGCGACAGGGACCTATGGCTACACCTTC. This sequence encodes CASATGTYGYTF.

The J gene is TRBJ2-7, the V gene TRBV20-1; tentative D call: TRBD2 (5 bases). Deletions cut 3 bases from V and 4 bases from J, with 7 bases between. The CDR3 runs to 11 residues. Germline CDR1 reads DFQATT; CDR2 reads SNEGSKA (reference sequence). The CDR3 sequence is CSASGEYEQYF. The CDR3 coding sequence is TGCAGTGCTAGCGGGGAGTACGAGCAGTACTTC.

The sample holds many counts of this clonotype. The chain links TRBV29-1 to TRBJ1-5; D is ambiguous. V was trimmed by 1 base and J by 8 bases, leaving 12 bases between them. Germline V gene data show CDR1 as SQVTM and CDR2 as ANQGSEA. The CDR3 is made up of 13 amino acids. The CDR3: CSVEGGPGEPQHF. DNA of the CDR3: TGCAGCGTTGAAGGCGGGCCGGGTGAGCCCCAGCATTTT.

This chain joins TRBV5-1 and TRBJ1-1; TRBD1 might be the D (6 bases). CDR1 and CDR2 (germline): SGHRS, YFSETQ. The ends were cut back, 5 bases at V and 5 bases at J, with 13 bases in the middle. CDR3 length: 13 residues. In nucleotides, the CDR3 is TGCGCCAGCAGTATGCAGGGGAGGACTGAAGCTTTCTTT. Translating it yields CASSMQGRTEAFF.

This clonotype was detected ten times or more. The chain joins TRBV7-9 to TRBJ1-4; D gene ambiguous. Per germline, CDR1 SEHNR and CDR2 FQNEAQ (reference sequence). V was shortened by 2 bases and J by 6 bases, with 10 bases between the two germline ends. CDR3 length: 14 amino acids. The CDR3 spells CASSLYGIDEKLFF. The CDR3 DNA follows: TGTGCCAGCAGCTTATACGGGATTGATGAAAAACTGTTTTTT. The full variable domain, completed using reference TRBV7-9 and TRBJ1-4, is DTGVSQNPRHKITKRGQNVTFRCDPISEHNRLYWYRQTLGQGPEFLTYFQNEAQLEKSRLLSDRFSAERPKGSFSTLEIQRTEQGDSAMYLCASSLYGIDEKLFFGSGTQLSVL.

This clonotype was observed at least ten times. The chain recombines TRBV13 with TRBJ2-3, with a weak D call TRBD1 (7 bases). The CDR3 is 19 amino acids. Germline CDR1 reads PRHDT; CDR2 reads FYEKMQ (reference sequence). V was clipped by 5 bases and J by 1 base, with 25 bases between them. The CDR3 is CASSTTGWNGSAGTDTQYF. In nucleotides, the CDR3 is TGTGCCAGCAGCACGACAGGGTGGAACGGGAGCGCGGGCACAGATACGCAGTATTTT.